Ten or more counts support the clone carrying this TCR beta chain. Each molecule of TCR cDNA was tagged with one unique molecular identifier. TCRdb re-called the 5' RACE reads with MiXCR, one entry per CDR3 protein. The sample includes about 38,000 distinct CDR3 sequences, about 5% of them seen just once. The time point is: sample taken at primary tumor resection. No cell sorting; template was whole RNA from tumor, lung tissue or PBMC. This entry belongs to a study of spatial heterogeneity in lung cancer. About the research overall: The mean occurrence of each unique TCR and UMI combination in raw reads exceeded nine.

Trimming took 3 bases from V and 0 from J; bases not matched to a gene: 1. The CDR3 length is 14 residues. Germline CDR1 is SNHLY and CDR2 is FYNNEI. This receptor was obtained from a female donor with early-stage non-small cell lung cancer. This material consisted of PBMCs, taken at surgery. The rearrangement links TRBV2 to TRBJ1-1; 7 bases are a match to TRBD1. CDR3: CASSETGMNTEAFF. The CDR3 coding sequence is TGTGCCAGCAGTGAGACAGGGATGAACACTGAAGCTTTCTTT.